The clone carrying this T cell receptor beta chain appeared a few times. Together with a sample-barcoded 5' primer, a J-beta primer mix was included in a second PCR lasting about 6 to 12 cycles. One entry per CDR3 protein, called by TCRdb with MiXCR from the 5' RACE reads. Here the sample spans around 500,000 distinct CDR3 sequences, under 55% being singletons. The data belong to a study of blood T cells in healthy people across ages. V shed 0 bases and J 5 bases; nucleotides not matched to a gene: 6. In germline, CDR1 is LGHDT, CDR2 YNNKEL (reference sequence). CDR3 length: 16 residues. The chain uses TRBV3-1 and TRBJ2-1, with 8 bases identical to TRBD2. The sequence came from an older man in good health. Source material: blood. CDR3: CASSQDAGTRDNEQFF. The CDR3 nucleotides read TGTGCCAGCAGCCAAGATGCGGGGACTAGGGACAATGAGCAGTTCTTC.